A single sample is the source of the 6 T cell receptor beta chains below, sequenced in a study of neurological immune-mediated disorders. Time point here: longitudinal time-point 2. Each CDR3 protein is one row after TCRdb ran MiXCR on the 5' RACE reads. This sample has about 80,000 distinct CDR3 sequences; 5% to 6.5% occur once, and the top ten carry roughly 8.6%. The specimen sequenced was PBMCs. These receptors were taken from a woman aged 55-69 years with multiple sclerosis.

In this sample, this clonotype turned up many times. V and J are TRBV29-1 and TRBJ2-5, with D maybe TRBD1 (6 bases). V was clipped by 6 bases and J by 5 bases, with 13 bases between them. Germline V gene data show CDR1 as SQVTM and CDR2 as ANQGSEA. This CDR3 has 12 residues. CDR3 nucleotides: TGCAGCGTCACACAGGGCGGGGAGACCCAGTACTTC. Its translation is CSVTQGGETQYF.

This clonotype was seen more than once but under ten times. This may be a read error: a much more frequent sequence differs by one nucleotide. V gene TRBV20-1 combines with J gene TRBJ2-7; 9 bases fit TRBD1. V shed 3 bases and J 3 bases; nucleotides not matched to a gene: 9. Per the germline V gene, CDR1 is DFQATT and CDR2 is SNEGSKA (reference sequence). This CDR3 spans 15 amino acids. The CDR3 DNA reads TGCAGTGCTAGTGATCCGACAGGGGGTTTCTACGAGCAGTACTTC. This sequence encodes CSASDPTGGFYEQYF.

In its sample, this clonotype was seen many times. The chain carries TRBV5-1 and TRBJ2-1; D unclear. V gave up 7 bases and J gave up 5 bases, with 10 bases separating them. Germline V gives CDR1 SGHRS, CDR2 YFSETQ. The CDR3 consists of 12 residues. In DNA, the CDR3 is TGCGCCAGCTATGGGCCAAACAATGAGCAGTTCTTC. Protein: CASYGPNNEQFF.

This clonotype came up a few times. The chain combines TRBV3-1 with TRBJ1-5; 8 bases are a match to TRBD1. The CDR3 sequence is 15 residues long. V lost 2 bases and J lost 1; bases outside the gene matches: 1. Per germline, CDR1 LGHDT and CDR2 YNNKEL (reference sequence). The CDR3 nucleotides are TGTGCCAGCAGCCAACAGGGGGCCAGCAATCAGCCCCAGCATTTT. Amino acid sequence: CASSQQGASNQPQHF.

For this clonotype: It is likely a read error, because the conserved phenylalanine at the end of the CDR3 is missing. The CDR3 is CASSLAVGDQYDQYI. CDR3 nucleotide sequence: TGCGCCAGCAGCTTGGCCGTGGGGGACCAATACGATCAGTACATC. V usage is TRBV5-1 and J usage is TRBJ2-7; D assignment may be TRBD1 or TRBD2 (5 bases each). CDR1 and CDR2 from the germline V gene are SGHRS and YFSETQ. The CDR3 covers 15 residues.

This clonotype appeared many times. This sequence joins TRBV6-5 and TRBJ1-1; 7 bases map to TRBD1. Unmatched junction bases numbered 9, after V lost 5 bases and J lost 9 bases. The length of the CDR3 is 13 residues. Germline V gene sequence: CDR1 MNHEY, CDR2 SVGAGI. The CDR3 nucleotides are TGTGCCAGCAGTCTTACCCTACAGGGGAAAGCTTTCTTT. Its translation is CASSLTLQGKAFF.